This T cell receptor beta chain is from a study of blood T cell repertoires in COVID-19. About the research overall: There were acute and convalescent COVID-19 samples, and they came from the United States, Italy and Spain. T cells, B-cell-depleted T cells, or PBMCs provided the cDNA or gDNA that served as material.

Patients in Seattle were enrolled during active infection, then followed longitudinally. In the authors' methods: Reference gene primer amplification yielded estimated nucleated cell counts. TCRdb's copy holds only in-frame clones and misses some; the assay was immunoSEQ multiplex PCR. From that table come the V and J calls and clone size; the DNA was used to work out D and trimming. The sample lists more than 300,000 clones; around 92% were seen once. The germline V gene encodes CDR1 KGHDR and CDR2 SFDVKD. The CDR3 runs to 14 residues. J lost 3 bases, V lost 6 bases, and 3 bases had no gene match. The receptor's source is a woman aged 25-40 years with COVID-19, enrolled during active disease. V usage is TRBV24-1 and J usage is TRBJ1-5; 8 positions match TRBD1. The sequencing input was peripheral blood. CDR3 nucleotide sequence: TGTGCCACCAGTTCGACAGGGGACAATCAGCCCCAGCATTTT. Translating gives CATSSTGDNQPQHF.